These 12 T cell receptor beta chains were all obtained from the same sample, sequenced in a study of esophageal squamous cell carcinoma under preoperative chemotherapy. The time point: before preoperative PTX-NDP chemotherapy. TCRdb independently ran MiXCR on the PCR reads; one entry per CDR3 protein. The data show about 16,000 distinct CDR3 sequences, 40% to 55% seen once. The specimen was taken from a patient given preoperative chemotherapy. Every receptor here comes from a human donor with esophageal squamous cell carcinoma. The donor label of this sample is uncertain.

This chain joins TRBV7-8 and TRBJ1-2; D is unresolved. The CDR3 covers 12 residues. V lost 1 base to trimming and J lost 6 bases, with 6 bases between them. Germline-derived CDR1 and CDR2 are SGHVS and FQNEAQ. CDR3: CASSLEGDGYTF. The DNA for the CDR3 is TGTGCCAGCAGCTTAGAAGGTGATGGCTACACCTTC.

Points on this clonotype: One end of the junction fails to match germline, which may point to a read error. The chain has TRBV7-3 and TRBJ2-3; D unclear. Germline lookup yields CDR1 SGHTA and CDR2 FQGTGA. The CDR3 totals 13 residues. CDR3 sequence (DNA): TGTGCCAGCGGCCCATGCGACACAGATACGCAGTATTTC. Translated, it gives CASGPCDTDTQYF. Full variable domain (outside the CDR3, taken from reference TRBV7-3 and TRBJ2-3): GAGVSQTPSNKVTEKGKYVELRCDPISGHTALYWYRQSLGQGPEFLIYFQGTGAADDSGLPNDRFFAVRPEGSVSTLKIQRTERGDSAVYLCASGPCDTDTQYFGPGTRLTVL.

As for this clonotype: The conserved final phenylalanine or tryptophan is absent from the CDR3, which likely points to a read error. Because the CDR3's place on the DNA is in doubt, the DNA is left out and the CDR3 is given as listed by TCRdb. The genes are TRBV6-1 and TRBJ2-6; no DNA check was done on the table's D call, TRBD1. The CDR3 adds up to 10 amino acids, both ends counted. The germline gives CDR1 MNHNS, CDR2 SASEGT. CDR3 sequence: CASSEAPGTS.

The chain carries TRBV7-2 and TRBJ2-3; 9 bases agree with TRBD2. The DNA end lines up better with TRBJ2-7; the J call may be wrong. CDR1 is SGHTA and CDR2 is FQGNSA in the germline V gene. The CDR3 extends over 18 amino acids. As DNA, the CDR3 is TGTGCCAGCAGCTTTCCGACTAGCGGCTCCCGGCACCTAGATACGCAGTACTTC. This sequence encodes CASSFPTSGSRHLDTQYF.

The chain links TRBV7-2 to TRBJ2-5; D remains unclear. The DNA end is a closer match to TRBJ2-7, so the J assignment may be wrong. The CDR3 totals 15 residues. CDR1 SGHTA and CDR2 FQGNSA come from the germline V gene. CDR3 protein: CASSLENLVGYEQYF. The CDR3 DNA is TGTGCCAGCAGCTTAGAGAATCTTGTGGGCTACGAGCAGTACTTC.

This clonotype was counted only a few times. The chain links TRBV7-6 to TRBJ2-5; no firm D call. The ends were cut back, 4 bases at V and 9 bases at J, with 12 bases in the middle. From germline, CDR1 is SGHVS and CDR2 FNYEAQ. The CDR3 extends over 12 amino acids. The CDR3: CASSSPVGAQYF. Written as DNA, the CDR3 is TGTGCCAGCAGCTCTCCCGTAGGTGCCCAGTACTTC.

This clonotype was recorded at least ten times. The J gene is TRBJ2-5, the V gene TRBV7-2; 7 bases align to TRBD2. The better agreement between TRBJ2-1 and the DNA end casts doubt on the J call. The germline CDR1 and CDR2 sequences are SGHTA and FQGNSA. This CDR3 has 16 amino acids. CDR3 amino acids: CASSLDATTSRETQFF. In nucleotides, the CDR3 is TGTGCCAGCAGCTTAGATGCCACCACCTCGCGGGAGACCCAGTTCTTC.

Notes on this clonotype: The junction departs from the called germline gene at one end, perhaps through a read error. The genes are TRBV7-7 and TRBJ2-2; D is possibly TRBD2 (5 bases). Germline CDR1 and CDR2: SSHAT and FNYEAQ (reference sequence). The CDR3 is 15 residues long. The CDR3 region is CASSLTTERTGEQFF. In DNA form, the CDR3 reads TGTGCTAGCAGCTTGACAACAGAGCGCACCGGGGAGCAGTTTTTT.

The rearrangement links TRBV7-3 to TRBJ2-1; 7 bases map to TRBD2. CDR1 SGHTA and CDR2 FQGTGA come from the germline V gene. V shed 5 bases and J 8 bases; nucleotides not matched to a gene: 12. The length of the CDR3 is 15 residues. CDR3 nucleotides: TGTGCCAGCAGCCCTACTAGCGAGGGTATGGATGAGCAGTTCTTC. It is translated as CASSPTSEGMDEQFF.

In this sample, this clonotype turned up many times. The V and J genes are TRBV7-9 and TRBJ2-1; no reliable D call. The last part of the DNA fits TRBJ2-7 better; the J call may be wrong. This CDR3 has 11 residues. Germline V gives CDR1 SEHNR, CDR2 FQNEAQ (reference sequence). CDR3 coding DNA: TGTGCCAGCAGCTTCACGTATGAGCAGTACTTC. It yields the protein CASSFTYEQYF.

The chain is built from TRBV12-3 or TRBV12-4 and TRBJ2-7; D is unclear. CDR3 length: 14 amino acids. The V end lost 2 bases, the J end lost 3 bases, and 11 bases lay between the germline ends. For the CDR3, the DNA is TGTGCCAGCAGTTTACTACCGGAGTTCTACGAGCAGTACTTC. This encodes CASSLLPEFYEQYF.

The rearrangement links TRBV10-1 to TRBJ1-1, with 7 positions matching TRBD1. Germline V gives CDR1 WNHNN, CDR2 SYGVQD (reference sequence). The CDR3 has 17 amino acids. The trim removed 10 bases at V and 2 bases at J, leaving 19 bases unmatched. The CDR3 protein is CAIRGGSREGRNTEAFF. CDR3 nucleotides: TGCGCCATCCGAGGGGGCAGTCGTGAAGGACGAAACACTGAAGCTTTCTTT.